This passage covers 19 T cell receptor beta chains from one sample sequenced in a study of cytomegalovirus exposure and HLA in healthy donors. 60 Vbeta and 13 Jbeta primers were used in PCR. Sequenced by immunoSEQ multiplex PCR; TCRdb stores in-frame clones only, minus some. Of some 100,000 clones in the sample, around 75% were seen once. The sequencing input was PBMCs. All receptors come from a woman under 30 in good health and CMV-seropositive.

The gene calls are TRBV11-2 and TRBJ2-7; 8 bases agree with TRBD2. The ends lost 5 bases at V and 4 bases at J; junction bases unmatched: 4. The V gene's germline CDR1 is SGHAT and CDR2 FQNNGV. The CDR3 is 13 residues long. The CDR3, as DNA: TGTGCCAGCAGCCCTTCGGGAGGGTACGAGCAGTACTTC. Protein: CASSPSGGYEQYF.

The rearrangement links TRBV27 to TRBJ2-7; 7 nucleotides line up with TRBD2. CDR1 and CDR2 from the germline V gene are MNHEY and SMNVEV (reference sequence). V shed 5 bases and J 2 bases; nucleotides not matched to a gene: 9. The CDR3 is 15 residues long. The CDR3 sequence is CASSRPLAATYEQYF. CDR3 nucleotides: TGTGCCAGCAGTCGCCCCCTAGCGGCGACCTACGAGCAGTACTTC.

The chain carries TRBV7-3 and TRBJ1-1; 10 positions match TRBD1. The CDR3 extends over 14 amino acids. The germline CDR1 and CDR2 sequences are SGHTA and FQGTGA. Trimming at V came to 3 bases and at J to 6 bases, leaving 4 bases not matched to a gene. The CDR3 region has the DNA TGTGCCAGCAGCTTTGGACAGGGGGTCTCTGAAGCTTTCTTT. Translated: CASSFGQGVSEAFF.

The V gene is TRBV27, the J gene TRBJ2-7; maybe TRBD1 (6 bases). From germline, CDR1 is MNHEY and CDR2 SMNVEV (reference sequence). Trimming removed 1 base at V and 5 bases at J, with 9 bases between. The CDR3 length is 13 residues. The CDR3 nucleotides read TGTGCCAGCAGTTTATGGGCAGGGGACGAGCAGTACTTC. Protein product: CASSLWAGDEQYF.

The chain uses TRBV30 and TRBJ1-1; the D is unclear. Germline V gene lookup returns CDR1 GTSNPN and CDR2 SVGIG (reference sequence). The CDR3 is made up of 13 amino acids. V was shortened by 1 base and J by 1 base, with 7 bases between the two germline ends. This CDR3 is CAWSAAGNTEAFF. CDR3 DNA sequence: TGTGCCTGGAGTGCAGCGGGGAACACTGAAGCTTTCTTT.

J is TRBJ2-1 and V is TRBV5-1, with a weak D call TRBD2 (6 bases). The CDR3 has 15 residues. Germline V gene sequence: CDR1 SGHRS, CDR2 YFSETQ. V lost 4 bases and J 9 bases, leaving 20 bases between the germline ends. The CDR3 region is CASSQIAAYPPEQFF. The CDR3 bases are TGCGCCAGCAGCCAGATAGCGGCTTACCCCCCTGAGCAGTTCTTC.

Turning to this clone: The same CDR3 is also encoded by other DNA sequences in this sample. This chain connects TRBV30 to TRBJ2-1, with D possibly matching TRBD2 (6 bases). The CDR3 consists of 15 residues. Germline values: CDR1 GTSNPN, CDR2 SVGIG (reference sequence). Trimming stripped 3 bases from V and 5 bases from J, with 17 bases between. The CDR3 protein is CAWRGLAGNNNEQFF. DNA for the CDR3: TGTGCCTGGAGGGGACTGGCGGGCAACAACAATGAGCAGTTCTTC.

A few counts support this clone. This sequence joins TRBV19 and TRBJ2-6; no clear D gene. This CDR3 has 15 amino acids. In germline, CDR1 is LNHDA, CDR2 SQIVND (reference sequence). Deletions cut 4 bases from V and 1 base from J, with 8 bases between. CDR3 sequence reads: CASSTILSGANVLTF. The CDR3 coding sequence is TGTGCCAGTAGTACTATCCTTTCTGGGGCCAACGTCCTGACTTTC.

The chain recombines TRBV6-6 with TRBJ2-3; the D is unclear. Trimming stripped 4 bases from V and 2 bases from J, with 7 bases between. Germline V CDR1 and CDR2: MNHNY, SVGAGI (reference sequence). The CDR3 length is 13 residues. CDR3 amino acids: CASSSTDTDTQYF. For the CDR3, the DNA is TGTGCCAGCAGTTCCACAGACACAGATACGCAGTATTTT.

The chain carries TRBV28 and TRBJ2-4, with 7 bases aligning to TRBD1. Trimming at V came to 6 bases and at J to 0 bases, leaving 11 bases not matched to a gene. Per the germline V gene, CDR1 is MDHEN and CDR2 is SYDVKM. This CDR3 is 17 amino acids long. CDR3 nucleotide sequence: TGTGCCAGCAGGACCCCCCGGGACAGCCTAGCCAAAAACATTCAGTACTTC. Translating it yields CASRTPRDSLAKNIQYF.

Here the CDR3 reads CASSGKLRSYNEQFF. DNA for the CDR3: TGTGCCAGCAGTGGTAAGCTCCGCTCCTACAATGAGCAGTTCTTC. V is TRBV2 and J is TRBJ2-1; D ambiguous. Per the germline V gene, CDR1 is SNHLY and CDR2 is FYNNEI. The CDR3 extends over 15 amino acids. V gave up 4 bases and J gave up 0 bases, with 10 bases separating them.

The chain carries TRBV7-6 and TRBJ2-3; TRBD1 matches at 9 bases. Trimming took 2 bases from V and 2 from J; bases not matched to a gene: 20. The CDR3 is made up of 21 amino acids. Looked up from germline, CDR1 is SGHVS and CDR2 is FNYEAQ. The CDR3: CASSLPQVDIPGQGPTDTQYF. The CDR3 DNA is TGTGCCAGCAGCTTACCCCAGGTCGACATACCGGGACAGGGACCCACAGATACGCAGTATTTT.

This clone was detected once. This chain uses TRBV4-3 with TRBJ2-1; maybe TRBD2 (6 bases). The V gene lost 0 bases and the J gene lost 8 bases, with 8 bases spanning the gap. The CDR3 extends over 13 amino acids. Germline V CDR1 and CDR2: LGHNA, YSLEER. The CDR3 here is CASSQEEGYEQFF. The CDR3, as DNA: TGCGCCAGCAGCCAAGAGGAGGGATATGAGCAGTTCTTC.

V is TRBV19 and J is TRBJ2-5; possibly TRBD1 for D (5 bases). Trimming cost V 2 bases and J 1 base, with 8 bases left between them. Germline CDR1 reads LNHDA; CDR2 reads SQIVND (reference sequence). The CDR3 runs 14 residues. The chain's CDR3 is CASSIFDSQETQYF. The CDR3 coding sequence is TGTGCCAGTAGTATATTCGACAGCCAAGAGACCCAGTACTTC. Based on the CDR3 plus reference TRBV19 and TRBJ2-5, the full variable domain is DGGITQSPKYLFRKEGQNVTLSCEQNLNHDAMYWYRQDPGQGLRLIYYSQIVNDFQKGDIAEGYSVSREKKESFPLTVTSAQKNPTAFYLCASSIFDSQETQYFGPGTRLLVL.

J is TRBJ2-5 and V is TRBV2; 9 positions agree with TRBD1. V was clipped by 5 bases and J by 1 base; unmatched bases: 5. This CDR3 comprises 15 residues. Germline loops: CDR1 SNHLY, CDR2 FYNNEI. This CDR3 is CASSSGTGTQETQYF. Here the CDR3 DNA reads TGTGCCAGCAGTTCCGGGACAGGGACCCAAGAGACCCAGTACTTC.

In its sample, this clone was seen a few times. CDR3 coding DNA: TGTGCCAGCAGTGGCGACAGCAACGAGCAGTACTTC. Amino acids: CASSGDSNEQYF. The rearrangement joins TRBV28 to TRBJ2-7; D may be TRBD1 (5 bases). The V end lost 5 bases, the J end lost 5 bases, and 10 bases lay between the germline ends. CDR1 and CDR2 (germline): MDHEN, SYDVKM. The CDR3 extends over 12 amino acids.

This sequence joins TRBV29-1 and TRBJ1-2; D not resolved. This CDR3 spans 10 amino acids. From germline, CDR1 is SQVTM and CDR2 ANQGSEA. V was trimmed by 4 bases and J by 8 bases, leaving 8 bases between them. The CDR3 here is CSVVQPGYTF. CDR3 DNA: TGCAGCGTTGTACAGCCCGGCTACACCTTC.

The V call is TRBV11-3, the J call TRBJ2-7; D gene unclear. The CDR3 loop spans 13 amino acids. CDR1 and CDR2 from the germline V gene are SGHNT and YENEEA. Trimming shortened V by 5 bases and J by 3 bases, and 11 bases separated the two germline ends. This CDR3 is CASSRGSSYEQYF. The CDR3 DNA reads TGTGCCAGCAGCCGCGGATCCAGCTACGAGCAGTACTTC. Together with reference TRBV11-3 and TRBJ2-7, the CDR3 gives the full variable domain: EAGVVQSPRYKIIEKKQPVAFWCNPISGHNTLYWYLQNLGQGPELLIRYENEEAVDDSQLPKDRFSAERLKGVDSTLKIQPAELGDSAVYLCASSRGSSYEQYFGPGTRLTVT.

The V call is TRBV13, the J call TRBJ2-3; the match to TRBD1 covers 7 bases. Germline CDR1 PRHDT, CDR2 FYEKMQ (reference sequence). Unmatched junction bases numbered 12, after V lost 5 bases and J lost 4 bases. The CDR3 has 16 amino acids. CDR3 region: CASSLPPATGSDTQYF. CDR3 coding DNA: TGTGCCAGCAGCCTACCCCCCGCGACAGGGTCAGATACGCAGTATTTT.